The T cell receptor beta chain described here comes from a study of T cells in Graves' hyperthyroidism and ophthalmopathy. TCR beta CDR3 sequences were amplified from RNA transcripts. TCR CDR3 underwent first-round RT-PCR with the HTBI primer set. TCRdb re-analysed the multiplex PCR reads in MiXCR, keeping a single row per CDR3 protein. The table records 400,000 to 450,000 distinct CDR3 sequences, roughly 15% of them present only once. J lost 8 bases, V lost 4 bases, and 4 bases had no gene match. Germline V gene sequence: CDR1 PRHDT, CDR2 FYEKMQ (reference sequence). The CDR3 is 15 amino acids. This clonotype was detected only a few times.

The V and J genes are TRBV13 and TRBJ2-1; 14 bases line up with TRBD2. The receptor comes from a young man with Graves' ophthalmopathy. The specimen sequenced was blood. The CDR3 is CASSWTSGRSYEQFF. CDR3 bases: TGTGCCAGCAGCTGGACTAGCGGGAGGTCATATGAGCAGTTCTTC.